Listed below are T cell receptor beta chains from one sample, sequenced in a study of tumor-infiltrating lymphocytes in primary liver carcinoma. TCRdb called the multiplex PCR reads again in MiXCR, with one record for every CDR3 protein. The repertoire holds tens of thousands of distinct CDR3 sequences, with around 64% as singletons. Sequenced: liver tumor tissue from sampling region 4. These receptors were collected from a man in his forties or fifties with primary liver carcinoma and hepatitis B virus infection. CDR3s include the opening cysteine and the closing phenylalanine or tryptophan. The D gene is left open where the match is weak. A row's size may be missing; if present it is once, few, many or a size class.

V gene: TRBV20-1; clone size: few; D gene: .; J gene: TRBJ1-1; CDR3 length: 10; CDR3 DNA: TGCAGTGCTGGCGGAACTGAAGCTTTCTTT; CDR3 protein: CSAGGTEAFF
V gene: TRBV6-6; clone size: .; D gene: .; J gene: TRBJ2-3; CDR3 length: 16; CDR3 DNA: TGTGCCAGCAGTCCCATCGCGTGTGGAGTCACAGATGCGCGGTATTTT; CDR3 protein: CASSPIACGVTDARYF
V gene: TRBV7-9; clone size: .; D gene: .; J gene: TRBJ2-7; CDR3 length: 12; CDR3 DNA: TGTGCCAGCAGCCTCTGGGAATACGAGCAGTACTTC; CDR3 protein: CASSLWEYEQYF
V gene: TRBV11-2; clone size: .; D gene: .; J gene: TRBJ2-2; CDR3 length: 17; CDR3 DNA: TGTTCCAGCGGCTTAGCGTTAGGAGGGGCGAACACCGGGGAGCTGTTGTTT; CDR3 protein: CSSGLALGGANTGELLF
V gene: TRBV13; clone size: .; D gene: .; J gene: TRBJ1-6; CDR3 length: 16; CDR3 DNA: TGTGCCAGCAGCTCACCCGAGGACACAGGCGATTCACCCCTCCACTTT; CDR3 protein: CASSSPEDTGDSPLHF
V gene: TRBV4-3; clone size: .; D gene: TRBD2; J gene: TRBJ2-7; CDR3 length: 12; CDR3 DNA: TGTGCCAGCAGCCAGGGAGGGGAAGAGCAGTACTTC; CDR3 protein: CASSQGGEEQYF
V gene: TRBV4-1; clone size: .; D gene: .; J gene: TRBJ2-1; CDR3 length: 15; CDR3 DNA: TGCGCCAGCAGCCCAATCGGTAACATCAACAATGAGCAGTTCTTC; CDR3 protein: CASSPIGNINNEQFF
V gene: TRBV5-4; clone size: .; D gene: TRBD1; J gene: TRBJ1-2; CDR3 length: 17; CDR3 DNA: TGTGATAGCAGCTTGGCCACCTGGACAGGGAACAATTATGGCTACACCTTC; CDR3 protein: CDSSLATWTGNNYGYTF
V gene: TRBV11-2; clone size: .; D gene: TRBD1; J gene: TRBJ2-5; CDR3 length: 16; CDR3 DNA: TGTGCCAACAGCTTAGGGGCTTTGGAAGGACAGGATACCCAGTACTTC; CDR3 protein: CANSLGALEGQDTQYF
V gene: TRBV11-2; clone size: .; D gene: .; J gene: TRBJ2-3; CDR3 length: 11; CDR3 DNA: TGTGCCAGCAAATCCACAGATACGCAGTATTTC; CDR3 protein: CASKSTDTQYF
V gene: TRBV18; clone size: .; D gene: TRBD2; J gene: TRBJ2-5; CDR3 length: 16; CDR3 DNA: TGTGCCAGCTCACTAAGGACTAGCGGGAGTGAGAGGACCCACTACTTC; CDR3 protein: CASSLRTSGSERTHYF
V gene: TRBV11-2; clone size: few; D gene: TRBD2; J gene: TRBJ2-1; CDR3 length: 21; CDR3 DNA: TGTGCCAGCAGCTTCAAGCATGTGTTGGGGCGGGAGTGTTGGAACTACAATGAGCAGTTCTTC; CDR3 protein: CASSFKHVLGRECWNYNEQFF
V gene: TRBV5-1; clone size: few; D gene: TRBD2; J gene: TRBJ2-1; CDR3 length: 16; CDR3 DNA: TGCGCCAGCAGCCACTTAGCGGGGCCCGATGGGGATGAGCAGTTATTC; CDR3 protein: CASSHLAGPDGDEQLF
V gene: TRBV7-9; clone size: .; D gene: .; J gene: TRBJ1-2; CDR3 length: 16; CDR3 DNA: TGTGCCGGCAGCCCCGAGGGCAAGCTGTCCCAGTATGGCTACATCTTC; CDR3 protein: CAGSPEGKLSQYGYIF
V gene: TRBV6-6; clone size: .; D gene: .; J gene: TRBJ2-1; CDR3 length: 11; CDR3 DNA: TGTGCCAGCAGTCAGGTTGGGGAGCAGTTCTTC; CDR3 protein: CASSQVGEQFF
V gene: TRBV2; clone size: .; D gene: .; J gene: TRBJ2-3; CDR3 length: 14; CDR3 DNA: TGTGCCAGTTCCGGGGCGGCGGTCACAGATACGCAGTATTTT; CDR3 protein: CASSGAAVTDTQYF
V gene: TRBV29-1; clone size: .; D gene: .; J gene: TRBJ1-2; CDR3 length: 11; CDR3 DNA: TGCGGCGTTGAAAGAGGATATGGCTACACCTTT; CDR3 protein: CGVERGYGYTF
V gene: TRBV4-3; clone size: .; D gene: .; J gene: TRBJ2-1; CDR3 length: 15; CDR3 DNA: TGCGCCAGCAGCACTTCCCCCGGGAATATATGTGAGCAGTTCTTC; CDR3 protein: CASSTSPGNICEQFF
V gene: TRBV6-6; clone size: .; D gene: .; J gene: TRBJ2-1; CDR3 length: 17; CDR3 DNA: TGTGCCAGCAGTGCCCCGTTGGGGGCGTTACAATCCAATGAACAGTTCTTC; CDR3 protein: CASSAPLGALQSNEQFF
V gene: TRBV12-3/TRBV12-4; clone size: many; D gene: .; J gene: TRBJ2-2; CDR3 length: 14; CDR3 DNA: TGTGCCAGCAGTTACTCCGTGGGCACCGGGGAGCTGTTTTTT; CDR3 protein: CASSYSVGTGELFF
V gene: TRBV7-8; clone size: .; D gene: .; J gene: TRBJ2-7; CDR3 length: 20; CDR3 DNA: TGTGCCAGCAGCTTAGATAGCGGGACAGAGGCATGGAGGAGCTCCTACGAGCAGTACTTC; CDR3 protein: CASSLDSGTEAWRSSYEQYF
V gene: TRBV11-2; clone size: .; D gene: TRBD1; J gene: TRBJ2-1; CDR3 length: 15; CDR3 DNA: TGTCCCAGCAGCTCCGGGACAGAGACTAAAGATGAGCAGTTCTTC; CDR3 protein: CPSSSGTETKDEQFF
V gene: TRBV6-5; clone size: .; D gene: TRBD2; J gene: TRBJ2-1; CDR3 length: 15; CDR3 DNA: TGTACCAGCGGGCGGCTAGCGGGAGAGGGAAATGAGCAGTTCTTC; CDR3 protein: CTSGRLAGEGNEQFF
V gene: TRBV12-3/TRBV12-4; clone size: .; D gene: .; J gene: TRBJ2-7; CDR3 length: 15; CDR3 DNA: TGCGCCAGCAGTTTAGGACTTGGGGCCAACTACGAGCAGTACTTT; CDR3 protein: CASSLGLGANYEQYF
V gene: TRBV6-2/TRBV6-3; clone size: medium-sized; D gene: .; J gene: TRBJ1-1; CDR3 length: 12; CDR3 DNA: TGTGCCAGCAGTTACATTAACACTGAAGCTTTCTTT; CDR3 protein: CASSYINTEAFF
V gene: TRBV7-6; clone size: .; D gene: TRBD2; J gene: TRBJ2-5; CDR3 length: 16; CDR3 DNA: TGTGCTAGCAGCTCGCTAGCGGGAGGCTCCCTCGAGGCCCGGTACTTC; CDR3 protein: CASSSLAGGSLEARYF
V gene: TRBV4-1; clone size: .; D gene: TRBD2; J gene: TRBJ2-2; CDR3 length: 17; CDR3 DNA: TGCGCCAGCAGCCAAGACCCTAAGCGGGGGGCGATCGGGGAGCTGTTTTTT; CDR3 protein: CASSQDPKRGAIGELFF
V gene: TRBV7-9; clone size: .; D gene: .; J gene: TRBJ2-5; CDR3 length: 15; CDR3 DNA: TGTGCCAGTAGCAGCAGGGGGGGACCCCAGGAGACCCAGTACTTC; CDR3 protein: CASSSRGGPQETQYF
V gene: TRBV12-3/TRBV12-4; clone size: .; D gene: .; J gene: TRBJ2-3; CDR3 length: 15; CDR3 DNA: TGTCTCAGCAGTTTTTTTGACTCCTCCACAGATACGCAGTATTTT; CDR3 protein: CLSSFFDSSTDTQYF
V gene: TRBV5-6; clone size: few; D gene: TRBD1; J gene: TRBJ2-2; CDR3 length: 15; CDR3 DNA: TGTGCAAGCAGTATCGGGACAGAGGTCACGGGGGAGCTGTTTTTT; CDR3 protein: CASSIGTEVTGELFF
V gene: TRBV4-1; clone size: .; D gene: .; J gene: TRBJ1-2; CDR3 length: 14; CDR3 DNA: TGCACCAGCAGCCAAGATTACAGAGACCATGGCTACACCTTC; CDR3 protein: CTSSQDYRDHGYTF
V gene: TRBV6-6; clone size: few; D gene: TRBD1; J gene: TRBJ2-2; CDR3 length: 16; CDR3 DNA: TGTACCAGCAACACCGGGACAGGGGTGGACACCGGGGAGCTGTTTTTT; CDR3 protein: CTSNTGTGVDTGELFF
V gene: TRBV28; clone size: few; D gene: .; J gene: TRBJ1-3; CDR3 length: 15; CDR3 DNA: TGTGCTAGCAGCCCTTTGACAGGAACTGGAAACGCCATATATTTT; CDR3 protein: CASSPLTGTGNAIYF
V gene: TRBV5-5; clone size: .; D gene: TRBD1; J gene: TRBJ2-1; CDR3 length: 15; CDR3 DNA: TGTGCCAGCAGAACCGGACAGGGTTCCTACAATGAGCAGTTCTTC; CDR3 protein: CASRTGQGSYNEQFF
V gene: TRBV12-3/TRBV12-4; clone size: .; D gene: .; J gene: TRBJ2-3; CDR3 length: 12; CDR3 DNA: TGTGTCAGCAGCTCCCTTAGCAATACGCAGTATTTT; CDR3 protein: CVSSSLSNTQYF
V gene: TRBV11-2; clone size: .; D gene: .; J gene: TRBJ2-2; CDR3 length: 15; CDR3 DNA: TGTGCCAGCAGATTAAACGAGGGGGGTGCCGAGGAGCTGTTTTTT; CDR3 protein: CASRLNEGGAEELFF
V gene: TRBV4-3; clone size: .; D gene: .; J gene: TRBJ2-1; CDR3 length: 16; CDR3 DNA: TGCGCCAGCAGCCAATTCCCCCCCCAGGCGGTCAATGAGCAGTTCTTC; CDR3 protein: CASSQFPPQAVNEQFF
V gene: TRBV29-1; clone size: .; D gene: TRBD2; J gene: TRBJ2-2; CDR3 length: 15; CDR3 DNA: TGCATCGTTGGGACTAGCGCAGCGAACACCGGGGAGCTGTTTTTT; CDR3 protein: CIVGTSAANTGELFF
V gene: TRBV6-2/TRBV6-3; clone size: many; D gene: .; J gene: TRBJ1-5; CDR3 length: 15; CDR3 DNA: TGTGCCAGCACCATCGACAACTATAGCAATCAGCCCCAGCATTTT; CDR3 protein: CASTIDNYSNQPQHF
V gene: TRBV6-5; clone size: many; D gene: TRBD2; J gene: TRBJ2-1; CDR3 length: 17; CDR3 DNA: TGTGCCAGCAGACCACCTGGACTAGCGGGGATCTACAATGAGCAGTTCTTC; CDR3 protein: CASRPPGLAGIYNEQFF
V gene: TRBV7-8; clone size: .; D gene: TRBD2; J gene: TRBJ2-1; CDR3 length: 15; CDR3 DNA: TGTGCCAGAAGCTCCCCTGGACTAGCAAGCAATGAGCAGTTCTTC; CDR3 protein: CARSSPGLASNEQFF
V gene: TRBV2; clone size: .; D gene: .; J gene: TRBJ1-1; CDR3 length: 11; CDR3 DNA: TGTGCCAGCAGTGCAGGGACTGAAGTTTCCTTT; CDR3 protein: CASSAGTEVSF
V gene: TRBV11-2; clone size: .; D gene: .; J gene: TRBJ2-7; CDR3 length: 15; CDR3 DNA: TGTGTCAGCAGCCTAAATCCGGGGCAGTCATACGAGCAGTATTTC; CDR3 protein: CVSSLNPGQSYEQYF
V gene: TRBV12-5; clone size: .; D gene: TRBD1; J gene: TRBJ2-7; CDR3 length: 15; CDR3 DNA: TGTGCCAGCAGTATGGGGACAAGGGGGCCCTACGAGCAGTGCTTC; CDR3 protein: CASSMGTRGPYEQCF
V gene: TRBV28; clone size: .; D gene: TRBD1; J gene: TRBJ1-3; CDR3 length: 15; CDR3 DNA: TGTGCCAGCAGCCCCCCGACAGGGTGGGCAAACACCATATATTTT; CDR3 protein: CASSPPTGWANTIYF
V gene: TRBV11-3; clone size: .; D gene: .; J gene: TRBJ2-2; CDR3 length: 15; CDR3 DNA: TGTGCCAGCAACTTAGAAAACGCGATCACCGGGGAGCTTTTTTTT; CDR3 protein: CASNLENAITGELFF
V gene: TRBV6-1; clone size: .; D gene: TRBD1; J gene: TRBJ1-4; CDR3 length: 15; CDR3 DNA: TGTGCCAGCCGTGTACAGGGGGTAACTAATGAAGAACTGTTTTTT; CDR3 protein: CASRVQGVTNEELFF
V gene: TRBV5-4; clone size: .; D gene: .; J gene: TRBJ2-1; CDR3 length: 13; CDR3 DNA: TGTGCCAGCAGCTTAGGGAACAGCAATGAGCAGTTATTC; CDR3 protein: CASSLGNSNEQLF
V gene: TRBV5-6; clone size: .; D gene: TRBD2; J gene: TRBJ2-2; CDR3 length: 18; CDR3 DNA: TGTGCCAGCAGCAAGGGGGTTCAACTAGCGGGGTTGAACGGGGAGCTGTTTTTT; CDR3 protein: CASSKGVQLAGLNGELFF
V gene: TRBV11-2; clone size: .; D gene: .; J gene: TRBJ2-5; CDR3 length: 16; CDR3 DNA: TGTGCCAGCAGTCTAACTCCTGGAGAGGGGAAAGAGACCCAGTACTTC; CDR3 protein: CASSLTPGEGKETQYF
V gene: TRBV11-2; clone size: once; D gene: .; J gene: TRBJ2-1; CDR3 length: 15; CDR3 DNA: TGTGCCAACAGCTTAAGTCATGACCCTTACAATGAGCAGTTCTTC; CDR3 protein: CANSLSHDPYNEQFF
V gene: TRBV4-1; clone size: few; D gene: .; J gene: TRBJ1-1; CDR3 length: 15; CDR3 DNA: TGCGCTAGCAGCCAATATGGGGGGGCGAACACTGAAGCTTTCTTT; CDR3 protein: CASSQYGGANTEAFF
V gene: TRBV7-9; clone size: .; D gene: TRBD1; J gene: TRBJ1-1; CDR3 length: 17; CDR3 DNA: TGTGCCAGCAGCTCGGGGACAGGGATCACAAGGAACACTGAAGCTTTCTTT; CDR3 protein: CASSSGTGITRNTEAFF